Listed here is a single T cell receptor (beta chain). Then a second PCR, running about 6 to 11 cycles, was carried out with a sample-barcoded 5' primer and a J-beta primer mix. Unique molecular identifiers of 12 random nucleotides labeled each cDNA. MiXCR was run by TCRdb on the 5' RACE reads, yielding one entry per CDR3 protein. The data hold 1.5 million to 2 million distinct CDR3 sequences, with about 39% observed a single time. The source of the sample is a study of blood T cells in healthy people across ages. The CDR3 covers 17 residues. Germline lookup yields CDR1 SGHVS and CDR2 FQNEAQ. Trimming took 7 bases from V and 5 from J; bases not matched to a gene: 13.

This sequence was found in a human donor in good health. V is TRBV7-8 and J is TRBJ2-3; the match to TRBD2 covers 12 bases. The sample was blood. CDR3 sequence: CASNHYLLAGGRDTQYF. CDR3 in DNA: TGTGCCAGCAACCATTATCTTCTAGCGGGGGGGCGAGATACGCAGTATTTT.